This T cell receptor beta chain came from a study of blood T cell repertoires in COVID-19. Study in general: The origin of the acute and convalescent COVID-19 samples was the United States, Italy and Spain. The cDNA or gDNA used as material had been derived from T cells, B-cell-depleted T cells, or PBMCs.

This CDR3 has 18 amino acids. V lost 5 bases, J lost 4 bases, and 17 bases stayed unmatched. Germline values: CDR1 SEHNR, CDR2 FQNEAQ (reference sequence). Original processing notes: For nucleated cells, counts were estimated from reference gene primer amplification. Sequenced by immunoSEQ multiplex PCR; TCRdb stores in-frame clones only, minus some. For V, J and clone size, that table is used; D and trimming come from the DNA. This table holds more than 300,000 clones, approximately 88% found once. Sequences were obtained from peripheral blood. This receptor was obtained from a young man who had recovered from COVID-19. This chain links TRBV7-9 with TRBJ1-2, with 9 bases aligning to TRBD1. The CDR3 nucleotides read TGTGCCAGCAGCCCCCTAGGATCCCCGGGACAGGGTGCCTATGGCTACACCTTC. It yields the protein CASSPLGSPGQGAYGYTF.